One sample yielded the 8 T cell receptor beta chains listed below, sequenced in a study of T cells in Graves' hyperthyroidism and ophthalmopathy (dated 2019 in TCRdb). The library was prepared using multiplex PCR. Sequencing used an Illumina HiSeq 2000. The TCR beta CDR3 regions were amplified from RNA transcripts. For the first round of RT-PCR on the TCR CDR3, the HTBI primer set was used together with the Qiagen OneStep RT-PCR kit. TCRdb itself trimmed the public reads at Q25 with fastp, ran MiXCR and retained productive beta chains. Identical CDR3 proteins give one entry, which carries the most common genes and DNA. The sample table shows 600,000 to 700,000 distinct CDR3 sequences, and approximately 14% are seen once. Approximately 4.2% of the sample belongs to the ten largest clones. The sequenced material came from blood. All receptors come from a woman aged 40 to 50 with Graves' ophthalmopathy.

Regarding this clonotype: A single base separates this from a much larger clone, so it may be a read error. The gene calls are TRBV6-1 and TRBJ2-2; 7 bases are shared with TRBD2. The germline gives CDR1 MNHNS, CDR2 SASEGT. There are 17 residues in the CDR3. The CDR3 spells CVSSDKAGAINTGELFF. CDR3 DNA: TGTGTCAGCAGTGATAAGGCGGGAGCGATTAACACCGGGGAGCTGTTTTTT.

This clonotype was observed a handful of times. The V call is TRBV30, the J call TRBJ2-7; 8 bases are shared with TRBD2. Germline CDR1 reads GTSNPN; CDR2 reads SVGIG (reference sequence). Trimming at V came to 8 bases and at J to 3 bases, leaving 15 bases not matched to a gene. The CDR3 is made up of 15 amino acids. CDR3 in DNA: TGTGCCGCTGCCCGGGGGGGGGGCAGGGGCTACGAGCAGTACTTC. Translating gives CAAARGGGRGYEQYF.

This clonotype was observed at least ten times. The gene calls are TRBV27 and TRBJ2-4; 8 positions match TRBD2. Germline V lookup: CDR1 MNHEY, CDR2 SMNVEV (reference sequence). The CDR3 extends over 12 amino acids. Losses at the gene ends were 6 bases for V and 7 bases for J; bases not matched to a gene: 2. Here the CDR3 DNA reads TGTGCCAGCAGCCCGGGGGGGAACATTCAGTACTTC. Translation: CASSPGGNIQYF.

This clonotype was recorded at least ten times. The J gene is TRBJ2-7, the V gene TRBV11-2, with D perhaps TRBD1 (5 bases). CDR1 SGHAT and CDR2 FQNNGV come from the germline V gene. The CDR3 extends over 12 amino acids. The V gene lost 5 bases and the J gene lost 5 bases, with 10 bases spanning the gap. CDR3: CASSGRVNEQYF. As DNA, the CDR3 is TGTGCCAGCAGCGGCAGGGTGAACGAGCAGTACTTC.

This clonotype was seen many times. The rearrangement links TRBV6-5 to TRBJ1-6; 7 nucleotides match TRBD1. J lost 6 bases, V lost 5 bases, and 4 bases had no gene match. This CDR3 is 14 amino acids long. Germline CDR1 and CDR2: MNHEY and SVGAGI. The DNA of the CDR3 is TGTGCCAGCAGTCAGACAGGGACTAATTCACCCCTCCACTTT. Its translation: CASSQTGTNSPLHF.

The CDR3 loop is CSVDGRDGQGNSYEQYF. CDR3 DNA: TGCAGCGTTGATGGTCGAGACGGACAGGGGAACTCCTACGAGCAGTACTTC. The rearrangement joins TRBV29-1 to TRBJ2-7, with 9 bases fitting TRBD1. CDR1 and CDR2 (germline): SQVTM, ANQGSEA. Trimming took 3 bases from V and 0 from J; bases not matched to a gene: 12. The CDR3 sequence is 17 residues long.

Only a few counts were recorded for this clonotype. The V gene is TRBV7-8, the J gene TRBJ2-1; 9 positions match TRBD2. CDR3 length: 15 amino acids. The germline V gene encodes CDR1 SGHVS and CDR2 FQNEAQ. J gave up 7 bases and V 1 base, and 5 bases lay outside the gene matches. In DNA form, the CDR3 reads TGTGCCAGCAGCTTAGGGGCGGGAGGGATAAATGAGCAGTTCTTC. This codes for CASSLGAGGINEQFF.

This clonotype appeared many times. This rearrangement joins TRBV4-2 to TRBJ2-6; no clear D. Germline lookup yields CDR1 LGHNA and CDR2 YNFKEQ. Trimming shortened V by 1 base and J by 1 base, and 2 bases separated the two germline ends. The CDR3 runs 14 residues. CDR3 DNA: TGTGCCAGCAGCCAAGTGTCTGGGGCCAACGTCCTGACTTTC. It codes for CASSQVSGANVLTF.